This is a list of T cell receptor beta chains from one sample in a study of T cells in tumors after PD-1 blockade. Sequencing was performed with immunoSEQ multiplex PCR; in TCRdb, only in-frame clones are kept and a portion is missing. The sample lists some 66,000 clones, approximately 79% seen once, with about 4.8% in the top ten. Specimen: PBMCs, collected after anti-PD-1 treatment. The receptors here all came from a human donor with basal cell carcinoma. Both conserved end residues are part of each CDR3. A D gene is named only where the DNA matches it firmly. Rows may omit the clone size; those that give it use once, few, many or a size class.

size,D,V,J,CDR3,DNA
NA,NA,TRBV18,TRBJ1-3,CASSPDLNSGNTIYF,TGTGCCAGCTCACCCGACTTAAACTCTGGAAACACCATATATTTT
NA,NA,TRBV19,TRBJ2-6,CASSLGSGYSGANVLTF,TGTGCCAGTAGTTTGGGTTCTGGATACTCTGGGGCCAACGTCCTGACTTTC
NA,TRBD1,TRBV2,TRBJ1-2,CASSAGTGVGYGYTF,TGTGCCAGCAGTGCCGGGACAGGGGTGGGCTATGGCTACACCTTC
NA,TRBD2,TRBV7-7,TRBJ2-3,CASSLSEWKRGSTDTQYF,TGTGCTAGCAGCTTATCGGAGTGGAAGCGGGGGAGCACAGATACGCAGTATTTT
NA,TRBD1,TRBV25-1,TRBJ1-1,CASSDPTGLNTEAFF,TGTGCCAGCAGTGACCCGACAGGGCTGAACACTGAAGCTTTCTTT
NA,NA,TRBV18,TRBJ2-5,CASSPPQVFQETQYF,TGTGCCAGCTCACCCCCCCAGGTATTCCAAGAGACCCAGTACTTC
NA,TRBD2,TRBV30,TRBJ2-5,CAWSRGVGGANQETQYF,TGTGCCTGGAGTCGCGGAGTGGGAGGGGCGAACCAAGAGACCCAGTACTTC
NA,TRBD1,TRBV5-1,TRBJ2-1,CASSQGAGPSYNEQFF,TGCGCCAGCAGCCAGGGGGCAGGACCCTCCTACAATGAGCAGTTCTTC
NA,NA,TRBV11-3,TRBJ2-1,CASSGGTLKQFF,TGTGCCAGCAGCGGAGGGACTTTAAAGCAGTTCTTC
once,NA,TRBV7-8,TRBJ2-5,CASSLELIQETQYF,TGTGCCAGCAGCTTAGAGTTGATACAAGAGACCCAGTACTTC
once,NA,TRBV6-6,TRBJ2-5,CASSYSTEAIQSQYF,TGTGCCAGCAGTTACTCGACGGAGGCTATACAGAGCCAGTACTTC
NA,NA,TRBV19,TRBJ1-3,CATEGQSSSGNTIYF,TGTGCCACTGAAGGACAGTCCAGCTCTGGAAACACCATATATTTT
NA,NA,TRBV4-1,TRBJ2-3,CASSQEVLIGTDTQYF,TGCGCCAGCAGCCAAGAGGTCCTAATCGGTACAGATACGCAGTATTTT
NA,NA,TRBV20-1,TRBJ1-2,CSADRDHGYTF,TGCAGTGCTGACCGGGATCATGGCTACACCTTC
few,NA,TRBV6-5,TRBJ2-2,CASSYSLAGYTGELFF,TGTGCCAGCAGTTACTCTTTGGCGGGTTACACCGGGGAGCTGTTTTTT
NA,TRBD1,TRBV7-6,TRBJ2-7,CASSERQGGHEQYF,TGTGCCAGCAGCGAACGACAGGGGGGCCACGAGCAGTACTTC
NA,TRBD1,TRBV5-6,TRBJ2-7,CASSLSGGEQYF,TGTGCCAGCAGCTTGTCAGGGGGCGAGCAGTACTTC
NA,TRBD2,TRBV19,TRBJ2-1,CATTRGGDYNEQFF,TGTGCCACCACGCGCGGGGGGGATTACAATGAGCAGTTCTTC
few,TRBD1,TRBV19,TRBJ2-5,CATQPTGVFQETQYF,TGTGCCACGCAACCCACAGGGGTTTTTCAAGAGACCCAGTACTTC
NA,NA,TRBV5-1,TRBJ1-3,CASSLPAKAGNTIYF,TGCGCCAGCAGCTTGCCAGCTAAGGCTGGAAACACCATATATTTT
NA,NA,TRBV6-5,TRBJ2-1,CASSYSYRNEQFF,TGTGCCAGCAGTTATTCATATCGCAATGAGCAGTTCTTC
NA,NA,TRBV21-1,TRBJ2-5,CASSRRQGPPRETQYF,TGTGCCAGCAGCAGACGACAGGGGCCCCCACGAGAGACCCAGTACTTC
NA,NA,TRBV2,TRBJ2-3,CASSDDPTYTQYF,TGTGCCAGCAGTGATGACCCTACCTATACGCAGTATTTT
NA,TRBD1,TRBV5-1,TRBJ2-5,CASSLGGQGQETQYF,TGCGCCAGCAGCCTGGGGGGACAGGGCCAAGAGACCCAGTACTTC
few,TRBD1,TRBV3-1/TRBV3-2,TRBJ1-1,CASTTGVGTEAFF,TGTGCCAGCACTACAGGGGTTGGCACTGAAGCTTTCTTT
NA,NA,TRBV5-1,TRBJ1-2,CASSLRTDGYGYTF,TGCGCCAGCAGCTTGAGGACGGACGGCTATGGCTACACCTTC
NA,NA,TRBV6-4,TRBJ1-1,CASSDAQVNTEAFF,TGTGCCAGCAGTGACGCACAGGTGAACACTGAAGCTTTCTTT
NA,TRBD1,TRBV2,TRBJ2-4,CASSEEGARDIQYF,TGTGCCAGCAGTGAAGAGGGGGCGAGGGACATTCAGTACTTC
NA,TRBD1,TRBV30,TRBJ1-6,CAWSVQGYNSPLHF,TGTGCCTGGAGTGTACAGGGGTATAATTCACCCCTCCACTTT
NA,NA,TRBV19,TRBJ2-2,CATPIGNTGELFF,TGTGCCACCCCGATAGGGAACACCGGGGAGCTGTTTTTT
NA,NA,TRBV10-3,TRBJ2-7,CAISDAGATYEQYF,TGTGCCATCAGTGATGCAGGGGCCACCTACGAGCAGTACTTC
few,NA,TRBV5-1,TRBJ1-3,CASSLAARDGNTIYF,TGCGCCAGCAGCCTCGCCGCGAGGGATGGAAACACCATATATTTT
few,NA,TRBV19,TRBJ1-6,CASDSGRNSPLHF,TGTGCCAGCGATTCGGGTCGTAATTCACCCCTCCACTTT
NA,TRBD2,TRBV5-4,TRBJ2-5,CASSLAQAGQETQYF,TGTGCCAGCAGCTTGGCCCAAGCGGGGCAAGAGACCCAGTACTTC
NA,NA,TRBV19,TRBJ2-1,CASSMGAGYNEQFF,TGTGCCAGTAGTATGGGGGCAGGCTACAATGAGCAGTTCTTC
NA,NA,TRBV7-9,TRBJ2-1,CASSPPHRVAPYNEQFF,TGTGCCAGCAGCCCTCCACACAGGGTAGCCCCCTACAATGAGCAGTTCTTC
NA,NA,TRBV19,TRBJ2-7,CASSSSQGLSYEQYF,TGTGCCAGTAGTTCCTCACAGGGCCTCTCCTACGAGCAGTACTTC
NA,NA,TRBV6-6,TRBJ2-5,CASRDAGETQYF,TGTGCCAGCAGGGATGCGGGAGAGACCCAGTACTTC
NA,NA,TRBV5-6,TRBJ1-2,CASSARGANNYGYTF,TGTGCCAGCAGTGCACGGGGGGCCAATAACTATGGCTACACCTTC
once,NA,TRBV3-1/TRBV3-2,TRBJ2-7,CASSQEKRRLSYEQYF,TGTGCCAGCAGCCAAGAAAAGCGCAGGCTCTCCTACGAGCAGTACTTC